This TCR beta chain is from a study of monozygotic twins with inflammatory bowel disease. Findings and caveats of the study: Against healthy co-twins, IBD patients had lower TCRbeta diversity (measured by inverse Simpson).

Researchers generated cDNA in eight separate reactions per sample. After re-calling the 5' RACE reads, TCRdb lists one entry per CDR3 protein, DNA absent. This listing includes approximately 160,000 distinct CDR3 sequences. The CDR3 has 16 residues. Germline V gene sequence: CDR1 SEHNR, CDR2 FQNEAQ (reference sequence). Worth noting for this clonotype: The antigen remains undetermined.

Sequenced sample: blood. This sequence joins TRBV7-9 and TRBJ1-6. The receptor's source is a human donor with ulcerative colitis or Crohn's disease, or a healthy co-twin of an affected twin (not recorded which). CDR3 sequence: CASRNSASSYNSPLHF.